This entry lists 6 T cell receptor beta chains sequenced from one sample in a study of beta chain features in type 1 diabetes. The study reverse transcribed the entire isolated RNA, so it sequenced expressed TCRB transcripts. Using immunoSEQ multiplex PCR, the repertoire was profiled, and TCRdb retains in-frame clones only, with some absent. The sample holds about 450,000 clones, 10% to 12% seen once. Sequencing was performed on naive CD4+ T cells from blood. The source is a woman aged 18-29 years in good health.

This clone was detected a few times. The chain is built from TRBV5-1 and TRBJ1-5; D is possibly TRBD1 (5 bases). Germline assignment: CDR1 SGHRS and CDR2 YFSETQ. CDR3 length: 13 amino acids. Trimming took off 4 bases at V and 6 bases at J, with 11 bases between the two ends. The CDR3 region has the DNA TGCGCCAGCAGCGACAGATTTAGTCAGCCCCAGCATTTT. It translates to CASSDRFSQPQHF.

The rearrangement uses TRBV28 and TRBJ1-3; tentatively, D is TRBD1 (5 bases). Looked up from germline, CDR1 is MDHEN and CDR2 is SYDVKM. The CDR3 length is 14 residues. Trimming removed 8 bases from V and 0 bases from J, with 11 bases in between. The CDR3 coding sequence is TGTGCCAGCGTGACAGACCCCTCTGGAAACACCATATATTTT. Its protein product is CASVTDPSGNTIYF. Full variable domain (rest looked up from reference TRBV28 and TRBJ1-3): DVKVTQSSRYLVKRTGEKVFLECVQDMDHENMFWYRQDPGLGLRLIYFSYDVKMKEKGDIPEGYSVSREKKERFSLILESASTNQTSMYLCASVTDPSGNTIYFGEGSWLTVV.

The chain combines TRBV13 with TRBJ2-1; no reliable D call. The germline V and J ends were trimmed by 5 bases and 7 bases, with 6 bases remaining between them. CDR3 length: 11 amino acids. CDR1 and CDR2 from the germline V gene are PRHDT and FYEKMQ (reference sequence). CDR3 loop: CASSTRNEQFF. CDR3 bases: TGTGCCAGCAGCACCCGTAATGAGCAGTTCTTC.

This clone turned up a few times. This rearrangement joins TRBV6-5 to TRBJ2-3; TRBD2 is a possible D gene (6 bases). The CDR3 has 14 residues. Germline-derived CDR1 and CDR2 are MNHEY and SVGAGI. Between the trimmed V and J ends, which lost 6 bases and 6 bases, there was a span of 16 bases. DNA for the CDR3: TGTGCCAGCAGACGCCTTCTAGCGTCGGATACGCAGTATTTT. Protein product: CASRRLLASDTQYF.

The chain recombines TRBV25-1 with TRBJ2-6; D is possibly TRBD1 (6 bases). In germline, CDR1 is MGHDK, CDR2 SYGVNS. The CDR3 is 15 residues long. V gave up 1 base and J gave up 4 bases, with 8 bases separating them. For the CDR3, the DNA is TGTGCCAGCAGTGAATTGGGGGCCGGGGCCAACGTCCTGACTTTC. Its protein product is CASSELGAGANVLTF.

The sample holds a few counts of this clone. The rearrangement joins TRBV5-1 to TRBJ1-5; no definite D call. Trimming cost V 0 bases and J 0 bases, with 7 bases left between them. The CDR3 contains 15 residues. The germline V gene encodes CDR1 SGHRS and CDR2 YFSETQ. The CDR3 DNA is TGCGCCAGCAGCTTGGCCGGGTATAGCAATCAGCCCCAGCATTTT. Residues: CASSLAGYSNQPQHF.